The clone carrying this T cell receptor beta chain showed up many times. Its antigen is undetermined. Clinical symptoms, serum thyroxine, TRAb, thyroid ultrasound and orbital computed tomography informed diagnoses. Around 9.9 ml of fresh peripheral blood supplied the PBMCs. The sample belongs to a study of T cells in Graves' hyperthyroidism and ophthalmopathy. Germline CDR1 reads MDHEN; CDR2 reads SYDVKM. Trimming took 6 bases from V and 4 from J; bases not matched to a gene: 7. The CDR3 contains 14 residues. Study-level results: Most thyroid clonotypes with frequency above 0.001 were detected in blood. Ophthalmopathy and stable hyperthyroidism were separated by a 13 V-J model.

Researchers amplified the TCR beta CDR3 regions from RNA transcripts. A set of HTBI primers served as the primers for a first-round RT-PCR of the TCR CDR3. Using its own MiXCR run on the multiplex PCR reads, TCRdb lists one record per CDR3 protein. The sample has under 250,000 distinct CDR3 sequences; roughly 22% are singletons. J is TRBJ2-7 and V is TRBV28, with TRBD2 matching over 9 bases. This TCR was sampled from a woman aged 40 to 55 with Graves' ophthalmopathy. The sequenced sample consisted of blood. Here the CDR3 DNA reads TGTGCCAGCAGCCCTCCGGGACTAGCTTACGAGCAGTACTTC. It specifies CASSPPGLAYEQYF.